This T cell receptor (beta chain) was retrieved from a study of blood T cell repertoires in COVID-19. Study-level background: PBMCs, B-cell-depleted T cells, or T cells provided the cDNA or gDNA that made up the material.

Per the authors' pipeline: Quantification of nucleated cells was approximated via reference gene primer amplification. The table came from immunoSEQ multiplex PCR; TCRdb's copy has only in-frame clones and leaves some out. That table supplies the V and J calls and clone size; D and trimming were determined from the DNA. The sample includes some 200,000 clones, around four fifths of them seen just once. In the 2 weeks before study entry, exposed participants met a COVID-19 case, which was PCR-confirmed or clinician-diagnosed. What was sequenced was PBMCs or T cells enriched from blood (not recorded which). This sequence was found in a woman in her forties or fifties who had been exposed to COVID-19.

CDR3 loop: CASRSGTGPRAYNEQFF. DNA for the CDR3: TGTGCCAGCAGGTCCGGGACAGGCCCGCGGGCCTACAATGAGCAGTTCTTC. The V call is TRBV27, the J call TRBJ2-1; 8 positions agree with TRBD1. V dropped 6 bases and J dropped 2; count of bases not matched to a gene: 12. The CDR3 has 17 amino acids. The germline gives CDR1 MNHEY, CDR2 SMNVEV (reference sequence).